At least ten counts were recorded for the clone carrying this T cell receptor beta chain. The TCR beta CDR3 regions underwent amplification using RNA transcripts as the source. The study used the HTBI primer set for a first-round RT-PCR of the TCR CDR3. TCRdb itself ran the multiplex PCR reads through MiXCR, one entry per CDR3 protein. The sample records nearly 600,000 distinct CDR3 sequences, over 11% being singletons. The sample comes from a study of T cells in Graves' hyperthyroidism and ophthalmopathy. Study as a whole: Once the initial diagnosis was made, peripheral blood was obtained before any treatment.

Trimming removed 4 bases at V and 3 bases at J, with 7 bases between. CDR1 and CDR2 (germline): LNHDA, SQIVND (reference sequence). This CDR3 has 12 amino acids. Diagnoses were established using clinical symptoms, serum thyroxine and TRAb, thyroid ultrasound and orbital computed tomography. The material sequenced was blood. The sequence came from a young woman with Graves' hyperthyroidism that later progressed to Graves' ophthalmopathy. The chain has TRBV19 and TRBJ2-7, with no clear D. The CDR3 nucleotides read TGTGCCAGTAGTACTTCAGGCTACGAGCAGTACTTC. Amino acid sequence: CASSTSGYEQYF.